This TCR beta chain was sequenced for a study of T cell repertoires in cytomegalovirus infection (dated by TCRdb to the late 2010s). Regarding the study in general: The peptide stimulations were aimed at well-studied HLA-B-restricted epitopes as well as recently identified HLA-C-restricted CMV epitopes, whose presentation resists viral immunomodulation. The HLA type of each donor mattered for the analysis, because public TCR beta signatures pointed to carriage of CMV infection along with the matching HLA type. Results the study describes overall, beyond this receptor: The ex vivo response was dominated by HLA-C-restricted CMV-specific TCR beta clonotypes, which also provided the single most frequent clonotype in two of eight donors. In both this cohort and an independent cohort of 350 to 400 donors, the cumulative frequency of public TCR beta family members distinguished carriers of CMV infection plus the relevant HLA type.

The sequencer listed for this sample is Illumina HiSeq 1500. TCRdb itself trimmed the public reads at Q25 with fastp, ran MiXCR and retained productive beta chains. Each entry is one CDR3 protein sequence, shown with its most common DNA and genes. This sample is represented by approximately 73,000 distinct CDR3 sequences; 35% to 45% of them were singletons. The top ten clonotypes cover more than 80% of the sample. This clonotype occurred once. There is no known antigen for this receptor. Per-nucleotide qualities are absent, and no much larger clonotype sits a single base away. Resting on one read, the evidence is weak. This specimen's treatment or condition label, interpreted: in vitro stimulation with specific CMV peptide epitopes to enrich CMV-specific T cells. Looking up the germline V gene yields CDR1 SQVTM and CDR2 ANQGSEA. The CDR3 measures 18 amino acids from cysteine to phenylalanine. Only the CDR3 region is kept as DNA, spanning 54 bases read in frame from base 1. Trimming leaves V shorter by 4 bases and J shorter by 7 bases, with the junction holding 16 bases beyond the gene matches.

Recombination joined TRBV29-1 with TRBJ2-1, with 13 bases matching TRBD2. This clonotype originated in a human donor in good health (CMV status not recorded). Some clones in this sample may be carry-over from other donors' samples. This specimen consisted of CD8+ T cells from cultured PBMCs, obtained from culture after CMV antigen stimulation. The DNA reads as follows: TGCAGCGTTGTGGGTACTAGCGGGGGGGCTATCGGGAGGAATGAGCAGTTCTTC. Translation gives CSVVGTSGGAIGRNEQFF.